This TCR beta chain comes out of a study of control samples from healthy donors and cancer patients. The protocol was immunoSEQ multiplex PCR, while the TCRdb copy is restricted to in-frame clones and leaves out a portion. In the table there are 160,000 or so clones, 92% of which are singletons. The CDR3 spans 13 residues. Germline values: CDR1 LNHDA, CDR2 SQIVND (reference sequence). The V end was cut by 9 bases, the J end by 3 bases, with 14 bases between. Sequenced material: blood. This receptor was taken from a woman under 40 in good health. The J gene is TRBJ1-1, the V gene TRBV19; D call uncertain. The CDR3 DNA sequence: TGTGCCAGCTCTCCGGGTAGGGACACTGAAGCTTTCTTT. Its protein is CASSPGRDTEAFF.